Shown below are 11 T cell receptor beta chains from a single sample sequenced in a study of Graves' ophthalmopathy and Graves' hyperthyroidism. RNA transcripts were the template, and TCR beta CDR3 regions were amplified from them. A first-round RT-PCR used HTBI primers, followed by a second-round multiplex PCR. One entry per CDR3 protein results from TCRdb running MiXCR on the multiplex PCR reads. This sample has around 600,000 distinct CDR3 sequences, with roughly 41% found just once. The specimen sequenced was peripheral blood. These TCRs come from an adult man with Graves' ophthalmopathy.

The V gene is TRBV29-1, the J gene TRBJ1-3; D call uncertain. V dropped 1 base and J dropped 2 bases, with 6 bases sitting between them. Germline CDR1 reads SQVTM; CDR2 reads ANQGSEA. CDR3 length: 13 amino acids. The CDR3 loop reads CSVEGGTGNTIYF. The CDR3 region has the DNA TGCAGCGTTGAAGGTGGCACTGGAAACACCATATATTTT. Using reference TRBV29-1 and TRBJ1-3 for the parts outside the CDR3, the full variable domain is SAVISQKPSRDICQRGTSLTIQCQVDSQVTMMFWYRQQPGQSLTLIATANQGSEATYESGFVIDKFPISRPNLTFSTLTVSNMSPEDSSIYLCSVEGGTGNTIYFGEGSWLTVV.

This sequence joins TRBV2 and TRBJ1-1; TRBD1 matches at 8 bases. Trimming took 5 bases from V and 5 from J; bases not matched to a gene: 7. Germline CDR1 is SNHLY and CDR2 is FYNNEI. The CDR3 runs 14 residues. DNA for the CDR3: TGTGCCAGCAGTCGGGCTCAGGGGGCGACTGAAGCTTTCTTT. Translating gives CASSRAQGATEAFF. Together with reference TRBV2 and TRBJ1-1, the CDR3 gives the full variable domain: EPEVTQTPSHQVTQMGQEVILRCVPISNHLYFYWYRQILGQKVEFLVSFYNNEISEKSEIFDDQFSVERPDGSNFTLKIRSTKLEDSAMYFCASSRAQGATEAFFGQGTRLTVV.

Details on this clonotype: It may be a read error: a sequence one base away is much more abundant. No conserved phenylalanine or tryptophan is present at the end of the CDR3, so a read error is the likely explanation. CDR3 coding DNA: TGTGCCAGCAGAAGTCGGACAGGGGTCACTGAAGCTTTCCTT. Amino acid sequence: CASRSRTGVTEAFL. The V gene is TRBV11-3, the J gene TRBJ1-1; 9 bases match TRBD1. Per germline, CDR1 SGHNT and CDR2 YENEEA. CDR3 length: 14 residues. The V gene end was trimmed by 6 bases and the J gene end by 4 bases; junction bases not matched to a gene: 6.

Note on this clonotype: A much larger clone sits a single nucleotide away, making a read error possible. The chain is built from TRBV2 and TRBJ2-2; D is unresolved. Trimming left V 6 bases short and J 1 base short, with 6 bases between. The germline V gene encodes CDR1 SNHLY and CDR2 FYNNEI. This CDR3 comprises 13 residues. CDR3: CASRGMNTGELFF. In DNA form, the CDR3 reads TGTGCCAGCAGGGGCATGAACACCGGGGAGCTGTTTTTT. The full variable domain, its missing parts supplied by reference TRBV2 and TRBJ2-2, is EPEVTQTPSHQVTQMGQEVILRCVPISNHLYFYWYRQILGQKVEFLVSFYNNEISEKSEIFDDQFSVERPDGSNFTLKIRSTKLEDSAMYFCASRGMNTGELFFGEGSRLTVL.

This chain uses TRBV7-2 with TRBJ1-1, with unresolved D. The CDR3 loop spans 15 amino acids. Germline V lookup: CDR1 SGHTA, CDR2 FQGNSA. V was shortened by 2 bases and J by 10 bases, with 20 bases between the two germline ends. In DNA, the CDR3 is TGTGCCAGCAGCTTAAGTCGATGGGGTACGACTACAGCTTTCTTT. Residues: CASSLSRWGTTTAFF. The full variable domain, its missing parts supplied by reference TRBV7-2 and TRBJ1-1, is GAGVSQSPSNKVTEKGKDVELRCDPISGHTALYWYRQSLGQGLEFLIYFQGNSAPDKSGLPSDRFSAERTGGSVSTLTIQRTQQEDSAVYLCASSLSRWGTTTAFFGQGTRLTVV.

This chain links TRBV25-1 with TRBJ1-4; TRBD1 agrees at 7 bases. This CDR3 is built from 17 residues. Germline V gene lookup returns CDR1 MGHDK and CDR2 SYGVNS. Trimming at V came to 8 bases and at J to 7 bases, leaving 19 bases not matched to a gene. The CDR3 loop is CASSPGQEIAPREKLFF. The DNA of the CDR3 is TGTGCCAGCTCACCTGGACAGGAGATCGCTCCCCGTGAAAAACTGTTTTTT.

This clonotype was counted only a few times. The gene calls are TRBV30 and TRBJ1-3; D is unclear. V lost 0 bases to trimming and J lost 3 bases, with 9 bases between them. Germline V gene sequence: CDR1 GTSNPN, CDR2 SVGIG (reference sequence). The CDR3 sequence is 14 residues long. The CDR3, as DNA: TGTGCCTGGAGTGTTTCGGTTCTTGGAAACACCATATATTTT. This translates into CAWSVSVLGNTIYF.

The chain employs TRBV7-3 and TRBJ2-6, with TRBD1 matching 9 bases. Per germline, CDR1 SGHTA and CDR2 FQGTGA. After removal of 0 bases from V and 0 bases from J, the junction contained 3 bases not matched to a gene. The CDR3 covers 18 residues. As DNA, the CDR3 is TGTGCCAGCAGCTTAACTCGGGACAGGGACTCTGGGGCCAACGTCCTGACTTTC. Its protein product is CASSLTRDRDSGANVLTF.

This clonotype was recorded many times. The V call is TRBV19, the J call TRBJ1-5, with TRBD1 matching over 7 bases. The germline V gene has CDR1 LNHDA and CDR2 SQIVND (reference sequence). The CDR3 runs 14 residues. Germline trimming cut 6 bases from V and 6 bases from J; bases unmatched to any gene: 8. The DNA of the CDR3 is TGTGCCAGTAGCCAAGCAGGGGGGGGTCAGCCCCAGCATTTT. This encodes CASSQAGGGQPQHF. Variable domain in full (rest from reference TRBV19 and TRBJ1-5): DGGITQSPKYLFRKEGQNVTLSCEQNLNHDAMYWYRQDPGQGLRLIYYSQIVNDFQKGDIAEGYSVSREKKESFPLTVTSAQKNPTAFYLCASSQAGGGQPQHFGDGTRLSIL.

The chain employs TRBV7-9 and TRBJ1-1; D is uncertain. The CDR3 spans 13 residues. V lost 5 bases and J lost 6, with 13 bases in between. In germline, CDR1 is SEHNR, CDR2 FQNEAQ (reference sequence). The CDR3 nucleotides are TGTGCCAGCAGCCTTAGCAGACTATCTGAAGCTTTCTTT. This encodes CASSLSRLSEAFF.

The chain joins TRBV29-1 to TRBJ2-5; D is perhaps TRBD2 (6 bases). The V gene lost 8 bases and the J gene lost 2 bases, with 18 bases spanning the gap. The CDR3 runs 14 residues. Germline V gene lookup returns CDR1 SQVTM and CDR2 ANQGSEA. DNA for the CDR3: TGCAGCTTCTCCGTTGCGGCGGGGCAAGAGACCCAGTACTTC. Translated: CSFSVAAGQETQYF.